These 29 T cell receptor beta chains originate from one sample sequenced in a study of T cell responses to AZD1222 COVID-19 vaccine. Here immunoSEQ multiplex PCR was the method, and the copy in TCRdb shows in-frame clones only, minus some. The table lists about 160,000 clones, approximately 90% of them singletons. Specimen: peripheral blood, collected 28 days after the second AZD1222 dose. The receptors were gathered from an adult who received the AZD1222 COVID-19 vaccine.

The CDR3 sequence is CASSGQGIVAFF. CDR3 DNA sequence: TGTGCCAGCAGTGGACAGGGTATTGTCGCTTTCTTT. The genes are TRBV12-3 or TRBV12-4 and TRBJ1-1; 8 bases agree with TRBD1. The CDR3 is 12 amino acids. V lost 5 bases and J lost 11; bases outside the gene matches: 7.

The chain has TRBV7-2 and TRBJ2-2, with 7 bases lining up with TRBD2. The junction had 4 bases not matched to a gene; V was cut back by 2 bases and J by 4 bases. The germline CDR1 and CDR2 sequences are SGHTA and FQGNSA. The CDR3 is 15 amino acids. The CDR3 region is CASSLNPSGTGELFF. The DNA of the CDR3 is TGTGCCAGCAGCTTAAATCCTAGCGGCACCGGGGAGCTGTTTTTT.

V is TRBV7-9 and J is TRBJ2-5; D unresolved. V gave up 4 bases and J gave up 4 bases, with 4 bases separating them. This CDR3 spans 11 amino acids. The V gene's germline CDR1 is SEHNR and CDR2 FQNEAQ (reference sequence). The DNA of the CDR3 is TGTGCCAGCAGCTCGACAGAGACCCAGTACTTC. It codes for CASSSTETQYF.

Only one count was recorded for this clone. The chain has TRBV11-2 and TRBJ1-2; no firm D call. Looked up from germline, CDR1 is SGHAT and CDR2 is FQNNGV. The germline V and J ends were trimmed by 2 bases and 6 bases, with 13 bases remaining between them. CDR3 length: 14 amino acids. CDR3 sequence reads: CASSLTTAGDGYTF. The CDR3 DNA reads as TGTGCCAGCAGCTTAACAACAGCCGGCGATGGCTACACCTTC.

A remark on this clone: This same CDR3 is encoded by further DNA sequences in the sample. The gene calls are TRBV5-1 and TRBJ1-4; 9 bases align to TRBD1. This CDR3 is 14 amino acids long. Losses at the gene ends were 0 bases for V and 7 bases for J; bases not matched to a gene: 1. The germline gives CDR1 SGHRS, CDR2 YFSETQ. CDR3 protein: CASSLGQGGEKLFF. CDR3 DNA: TGCGCCAGCAGCTTGGGACAGGGGGGTGAAAAACTGTTTTTT.

CDR3 region: CASSSIRNRRANYGYTF. For the CDR3, the DNA is TGTGCCAGCAGCTCCATTCGTAACAGGCGAGCTAACTATGGCTACACCTTC. V usage is TRBV5-6 and J usage is TRBJ1-2; TRBD1 is a possible D gene (5 bases). V was trimmed by 3 bases and J by 0 bases, leaving 18 bases between them. The CDR3 extends over 17 amino acids. Germline-derived CDR1 and CDR2 are SGHDT and YYEEEE.

The chain carries TRBV4-3 and TRBJ1-2; possibly TRBD1 for D (6 bases). Trimming shortened V by 3 bases and J by 4 bases, and 15 bases separated the two germline ends. The CDR3 is 15 amino acids. Germline CDR1 is LGHNA and CDR2 is YSLEER. The CDR3 protein is CASSHTGPSGYGYTF. DNA for the CDR3: TGCGCCAGCAGCCACACAGGGCCCTCTGGCTATGGCTACACCTTC.

In its sample, this clone was seen once. In nucleotides, the CDR3 is TGTGCCTGGCTGGGCTCTAACTATGGCTACACCTTC. Translating gives CAWLGSNYGYTF. The chain links TRBV30 to TRBJ1-2; D unresolved. This CDR3 comprises 12 residues. Germline lookup yields CDR1 GTSNPN and CDR2 SVGIG (reference sequence). Trimming took 5 bases from V and 0 from J, leaving 7 bases between them.

The V and J genes are TRBV2 and TRBJ2-1; 14 bases align to TRBD2. This CDR3 is 17 amino acids long. The germline gives CDR1 SNHLY, CDR2 FYNNEI. The ends lost 7 bases at V and 0 bases at J; junction bases unmatched: 5. This CDR3 is CASNIGLAGGSYNEQFF. DNA of the CDR3: TGTGCCAGCAACATCGGACTAGCGGGGGGCTCCTACAATGAGCAGTTCTTC.

The chain has TRBV7-2 and TRBJ2-7; no clear D gene. Trimming left V 8 bases short and J 3 bases short, with 14 bases between. There are 13 residues in the CDR3. Germline CDR1 and CDR2: SGHTA and FQGNSA. CDR3 protein: CASRHQDRYEQYF. CDR3 bases: TGTGCCAGCCGGCACCAAGACCGCTACGAGCAGTACTTC.

The rearrangement uses TRBV7-9 and TRBJ2-3; D remains unclear. Trimming pared 2 bases from V and 6 bases from J, leaving 12 bases between. Germline V gene sequence: CDR1 SEHNR, CDR2 FQNEAQ (reference sequence). The CDR3 totals 14 residues. The CDR3 sequence: CASSLTSPSDTQYF. The DNA of the CDR3 is TGTGCCAGCAGCTTAACGTCTCCCTCCGATACGCAGTATTTT. The full variable domain, in which reference TRBV7-9 and TRBJ2-3 provide the parts outside the CDR3, is DTGVSQNPRHKITKRGQNVTFRCDPISEHNRLYWYRQTLGQGPEFLTYFQNEAQLEKSRLLSDRFSAERPKGSFSTLEIQRTEQGDSAMYLCASSLTSPSDTQYFGPGTRLTVL.

This clone was detected only a few times. The V call is TRBV19, the J call TRBJ1-5; D is possibly TRBD1 (5 bases). Looked up from germline, CDR1 is LNHDA and CDR2 is SQIVND (reference sequence). The CDR3 has 14 residues. Trimming removed 5 bases from V and 3 bases from J, with 11 bases in between. CDR3 sequence: CASSGGRDNQPQHF. CDR3 DNA sequence: TGTGCCAGTAGTGGGGGACGGGACAATCAGCCCCAGCATTTT. Variable domain in full (rest from reference TRBV19 and TRBJ1-5): DGGITQSPKYLFRKEGQNVTLSCEQNLNHDAMYWYRQDPGQGLRLIYYSQIVNDFQKGDIAEGYSVSREKKESFPLTVTSAQKNPTAFYLCASSGGRDNQPQHFGDGTRLSIL.

This clone has a single count. The chain combines TRBV5-6 with TRBJ2-5; D ambiguous. CDR1 and CDR2 from the germline V gene are SGHDT and YYEEEE. The CDR3 consists of 13 residues. V was pared by 3 bases and J by 1 base, with 7 bases between. The CDR3 reads CASSSLVQETQYF. For the CDR3, the DNA is TGTGCCAGCAGCTCGCTTGTCCAAGAGACCCAGTACTTC. Supplemented by reference TRBV5-6 and TRBJ2-5, the full variable domain reads DAGVTQSPTHLIKTRGQQVTLRCSPKSGHDTVSWYQQALGQGPQFIFQYYEEEERQRGNFPDRFSGHQFPNYSSELNVNALLLGDSALYLCASSSLVQETQYFGPGTRLLVL.

This chain uses TRBV2 with TRBJ1-5, with D possibly being TRBD1 (5 bases). CDR1 is SNHLY and CDR2 is FYNNEI in the germline V gene. V gave up 4 bases and J gave up 5 bases, with 12 bases separating them. The CDR3 loop spans 14 amino acids. The CDR3, as DNA: TGTGCCAGCAGTGTAACCAAGACAGATCAGCCCCAGCATTTT. Translation gives CASSVTKTDQPQHF. Full variable domain (outside the CDR3, taken from reference TRBV2 and TRBJ1-5): EPEVTQTPSHQVTQMGQEVILRCVPISNHLYFYWYRQILGQKVEFLVSFYNNEISEKSEIFDDQFSVERPDGSNFTLKIRSTKLEDSAMYFCASSVTKTDQPQHFGDGTRLSIL.

On this clone itself: Other nucleotide sequences in the sample specify the same CDR3. This chain links TRBV6-5 with TRBJ1-2; D is perhaps TRBD1 (6 bases). Between the trimmed V and J ends, which lost 2 bases and 8 bases, there was a span of 9 bases. Germline assignment: CDR1 MNHEY and CDR2 SVGAGI. CDR3 length equals 12 residues. The CDR3 DNA sequence: TGTGCCAGCAGTTACAGAGGGGGAGGCTACACCTTC. Encoded protein: CASSYRGGGYTF.

The CDR3 nucleotides read TGTGCCAGCTCACCAGACAGGGCTCTTTTGCACGAGCAGTACTTC. Its protein is CASSPDRALLHEQYF. The V gene is TRBV18, the J gene TRBJ2-7, with 7 bases aligning to TRBD1. V shed 2 bases and J 5 bases; nucleotides not matched to a gene: 9. Per the germline V gene, CDR1 is KGHSH and CDR2 is LQKENI. The CDR3 extends over 15 amino acids. The variable domain in full, with the rest retrieved from reference TRBV18 and TRBJ2-7, is NAGVMQNPRHLVRRRGQEARLRCSPMKGHSHVYWYRQLPEEGLKFMVYLQKENIIDESGMPKERFSAEFPKEGPSILRIQQVVRGDSAAYFCASSPDRALLHEQYFGPGTRLTVT.

J is TRBJ1-6 and V is TRBV19; a weak D match, TRBD1 (6 bases). The V and J ends lost 5 bases and 14 bases respectively, with 16 bases between them. Germline-derived CDR1 and CDR2 are LNHDA and SQIVND (reference sequence). This CDR3 comprises 13 residues. The CDR3, as DNA: TGTGCCAGTAGTCTCTCCACCCCAGGGGCCCTCCACTTT. Encoded protein: CASSLSTPGALHF.

The chain recombines TRBV24-1 with TRBJ2-1; 8 bases map to TRBD2. The germline CDR1 and CDR2 sequences are KGHDR and SFDVKD. Losses at the gene ends were 3 bases for V and 8 bases for J; bases not matched to a gene: 5. The CDR3 loop spans 14 amino acids. The chain's CDR3 is CATSDTGGSDEQFF. In DNA form, the CDR3 reads TGTGCCACCAGTGATACGGGGGGGTCGGATGAGCAGTTCTTC.

J is TRBJ1-3 and V is TRBV3-1 (or the pseudogene TRBV3-2), with no clear D. There are 15 residues in the CDR3. V gave up 1 base and J gave up 2 bases, with 9 bases separating them. The germline CDR1 and CDR2 sequences are LGHDT and YNNKEL (reference sequence). CDR3 amino acids: CASSQGVGPGNTIYF. Written as DNA, the CDR3 is TGTGCCAGCAGCCAAGGGGTAGGGCCTGGAAACACCATATATTTT.

The chain joins TRBV6-5 to TRBJ1-4; D might be TRBD1 (5 bases). The CDR3 is 16 amino acids. CDR1 is MNHEY and CDR2 is SVGAGI in the germline V gene. Trimming removed 2 bases from V and 7 bases from J, with 17 bases in between. The CDR3 DNA is TGTGCCAGCAGTTACGAAGTCGGGACCGGGGGTGAAAAACTGTTTTTT. It yields the protein CASSYEVGTGGEKLFF.

The rearrangement joins TRBV30 to TRBJ2-1, with 14 bases fitting TRBD2. The V gene's germline CDR1 is GTSNPN and CDR2 SVGIG (reference sequence). CDR3 size: 16 residues. Losses at the gene ends were 3 bases for V and 9 bases for J; bases not matched to a gene: 10. In nucleotides, the CDR3 is TGTGCCTGGAGACGACGGACTAGCGGGGGGCAGGGTGAGCAGTTCTTC. Translated, it gives CAWRRRTSGGQGEQFF.

V gene TRBV7-2 combines with J gene TRBJ1-2; D may be TRBD1 (5 bases). CDR1 and CDR2 (germline): SGHTA, FQGNSA. V lost 6 bases and J lost 2, with 16 bases in between. The CDR3 is 15 residues long. Here the CDR3 DNA reads TGTGCCAGCAGACGCCAAGCTGGGGCAAACTATGGCTACACCTTC. Its translation is CASRRQAGANYGYTF.

The chain uses TRBV27 and TRBJ1-6; D not certain. V was clipped by 6 bases and J by 9 bases, with 3 bases between them. The CDR3 is made up of 10 amino acids. Looked up from germline, CDR1 is MNHEY and CDR2 is SMNVEV (reference sequence). The CDR3 sequence: CASRGSPLHF. CDR3 DNA sequence: TGTGCCAGCAGGGGTTCACCCCTCCACTTT.

This chain uses TRBV13 with TRBJ1-3; D gene uncertain. The ends were cut back, 2 bases at V and 0 bases at J, with 2 bases in the middle. The germline CDR1 and CDR2 sequences are PRHDT and FYEKMQ (reference sequence). The CDR3 is 13 amino acids. CDR3 loop: CASSLTSGNTIYF. CDR3 sequence (DNA): TGTGCCAGCAGCTTAACCTCTGGAAACACCATATATTTT.

The chain links TRBV19 to TRBJ1-1; TRBD1 matches at 7 bases. Germline V gene data show CDR1 as LNHDA and CDR2 as SQIVND (reference sequence). CDR3 length: 13 amino acids. V shed 10 bases and J 5 bases; nucleotides not matched to a gene: 10. CDR3 in amino acids: CATRNQGVTEAFF. The CDR3 nucleotides read TGTGCCACTAGAAATCAGGGGGTGACTGAAGCTTTCTTT.

V usage is TRBV19 and J usage is TRBJ1-4; tentative D call: TRBD1 (5 bases). Trimming removed 6 bases from V and 8 bases from J, with 16 bases in between. CDR3 size: 14 residues. Germline V lookup: CDR1 LNHDA, CDR2 SQIVND (reference sequence). The CDR3 reads CASRGGDPGEKLFF. The CDR3 nucleotides are TGTGCCAGTAGGGGAGGGGATCCGGGAGAAAAACTGTTTTTT.

At least ten counts were recorded for this clone. The CDR3 region is CSVGRGEGYGYTF. The CDR3 nucleotides are TGCAGCGTTGGTCGTGGGGAAGGGTATGGCTACACCTTC. The chain employs TRBV29-1 and TRBJ1-2; D gene unclear. Germline V gives CDR1 SQVTM, CDR2 ANQGSEA. Trimming removed 4 bases at V and 5 bases at J, with 14 bases between. The CDR3 is 13 amino acids.

This sequence joins TRBV4-1 and TRBJ2-3, with 7 bases aligning to TRBD2. Trimming took 4 bases from V and 0 from J; bases not matched to a gene: 4. This CDR3 is built from 15 residues. The V gene's germline CDR1 is MGHRA and CDR2 YSYEKL. CDR3 sequence: CASSLQRGSTDTQYF. CDR3 nucleotides: TGCGCCAGCAGCCTTCAGCGGGGTAGCACAGATACGCAGTATTTT.

The chain recombines TRBV4-2 with TRBJ2-1; 9 bases are shared with TRBD2. V was pared by 1 base and J by 0 bases, with 4 bases of the junction left unmatched. The germline gives CDR1 LGHNA, CDR2 YNFKEQ. CDR3 size: 17 residues. The CDR3 sequence: CASSQGVAGVSYNEQFF. CDR3 sequence (DNA): TGTGCCAGCAGCCAAGGAGTAGCGGGGGTCTCCTACAATGAGCAGTTCTTC.